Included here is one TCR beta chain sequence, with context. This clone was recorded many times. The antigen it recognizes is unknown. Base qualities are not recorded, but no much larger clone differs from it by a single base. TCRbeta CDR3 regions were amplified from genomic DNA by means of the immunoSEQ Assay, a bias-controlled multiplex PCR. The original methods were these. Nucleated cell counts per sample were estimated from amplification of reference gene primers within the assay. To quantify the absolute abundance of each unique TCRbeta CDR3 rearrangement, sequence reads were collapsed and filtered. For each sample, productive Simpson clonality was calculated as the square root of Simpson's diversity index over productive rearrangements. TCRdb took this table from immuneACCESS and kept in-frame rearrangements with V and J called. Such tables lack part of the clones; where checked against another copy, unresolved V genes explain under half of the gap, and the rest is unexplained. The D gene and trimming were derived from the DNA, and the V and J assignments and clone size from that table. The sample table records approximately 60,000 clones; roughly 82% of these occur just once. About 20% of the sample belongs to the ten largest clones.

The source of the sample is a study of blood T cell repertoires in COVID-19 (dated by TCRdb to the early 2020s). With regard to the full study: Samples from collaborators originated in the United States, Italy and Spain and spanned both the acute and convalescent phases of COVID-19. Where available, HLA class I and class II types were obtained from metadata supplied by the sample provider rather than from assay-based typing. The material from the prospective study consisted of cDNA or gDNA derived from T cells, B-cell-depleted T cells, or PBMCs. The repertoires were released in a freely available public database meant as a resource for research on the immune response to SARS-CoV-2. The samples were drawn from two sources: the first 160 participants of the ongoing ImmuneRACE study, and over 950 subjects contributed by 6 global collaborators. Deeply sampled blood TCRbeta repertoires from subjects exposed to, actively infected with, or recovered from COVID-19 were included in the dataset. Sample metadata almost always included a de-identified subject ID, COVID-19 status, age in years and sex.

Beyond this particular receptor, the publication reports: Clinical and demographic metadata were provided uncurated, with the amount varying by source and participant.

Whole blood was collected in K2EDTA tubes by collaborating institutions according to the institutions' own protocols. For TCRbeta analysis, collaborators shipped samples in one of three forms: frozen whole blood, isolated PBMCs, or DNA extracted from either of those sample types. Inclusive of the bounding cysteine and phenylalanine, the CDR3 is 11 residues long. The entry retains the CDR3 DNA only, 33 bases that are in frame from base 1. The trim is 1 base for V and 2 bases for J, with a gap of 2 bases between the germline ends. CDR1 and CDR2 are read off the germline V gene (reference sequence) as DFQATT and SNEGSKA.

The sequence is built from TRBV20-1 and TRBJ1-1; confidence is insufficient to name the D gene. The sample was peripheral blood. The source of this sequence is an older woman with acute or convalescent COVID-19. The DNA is TGCAGTGCTAGAGTAAACACTGAAGCTTTCTTT. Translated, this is CSARVNTEAFF.